What follows are 32 T cell receptor beta chains derived from one specimen sequenced in a study of CD8+ T cells in alopecia areata. Treatment described: oral pan-JAK inhibitor, 5-10 mg twice daily. RNA was extracted and reverse transcribed into cDNA as the sequencing template. Profiling relied on immunoSEQ multiplex PCR, and the TCRdb table lists in-frame clones only, not all of them. The repertoire includes about 120,000 clones, 61% of them detected once, and 5.7% sits in the top ten. Source: CD4+ T cells sorted from blood, taken at week 4, from a patient treated with tofacitinib. The source is a human donor with alopecia areata.

This clone was observed a handful of times. The V gene is TRBV29-1, the J gene TRBJ1-1; D gene unclear. Germline V gene sequence: CDR1 SQVTM, CDR2 ANQGSEA. The CDR3 runs to 13 residues. Deletions cut 6 bases from V and 1 base from J, with 12 bases between. DNA of the CDR3: TGCAGCGTCGCCCAAGGCAGGAACACTGAAGCTTTCTTT. It specifies CSVAQGRNTEAFF.

The rearrangement uses TRBV5-1 and TRBJ2-7, with 8 nucleotides matching TRBD1. This CDR3 is built from 15 residues. Germline-derived CDR1 and CDR2 are SGHRS and YFSETQ. With V trimmed by 3 bases and J by 2 bases, 7 bases remained unmatched. CDR3 in amino acids: CASSSAGTGTYEQYF. For the CDR3, the DNA is TGCGCCAGCAGCTCGGCCGGGACAGGAACCTACGAGCAGTACTTC.

The V call is TRBV29-1, the J call TRBJ1-2; 8 positions match TRBD1. The CDR3 contains 16 residues. Germline CDR1 SQVTM, CDR2 ANQGSEA. With 7 bases clipped from V and 4 bases from J, the junction kept 17 bases outside the gene matches. The CDR3 loop reads CSADPVRQGIVYGYTF. DNA of the CDR3: TGCAGCGCGGATCCAGTTCGACAGGGGATCGTCTATGGCTACACCTTC.

The chain links TRBV27 to TRBJ2-7; 8 nucleotides agree with TRBD1. Germline lookup yields CDR1 MNHEY and CDR2 SMNVEV (reference sequence). The junction had 6 bases not matched to a gene; V was cut back by 5 bases and J by 0 bases. There are 15 residues in the CDR3. The CDR3 DNA sequence: TGTGCCAGCAGTCAGGGGACAGGTGTCTCCTACGAGCAGTACTTC. Translating gives CASSQGTGVSYEQYF.

This clone appeared a few times. The V gene is TRBV18, the J gene TRBJ2-7, with 8 positions matching TRBD1. The junction had 8 bases not matched to a gene; V was cut back by 8 bases and J by 5 bases. Germline CDR1 and CDR2: KGHSH and LQKENI. CDR3 length: 13 amino acids. The CDR3 DNA sequence: TGTGCCAGCACACAGGGGGGTCCCGACGAGCAGTACTTC. Its translation is CASTQGGPDEQYF.

V and J are TRBV4-1 and TRBJ1-2; the D gene is possibly TRBD1 (5 bases). The V end was cut by 5 bases, the J end by 4 bases, with 17 bases between. The CDR3 consists of 15 residues. The V gene's germline CDR1 is MGHRA and CDR2 YSYEKL. CDR3 sequence reads: CASSRSSGGGYGYTF. The DNA for the CDR3 is TGCGCCAGCAGCAGATCCTCGGGGGGGGGCTATGGCTACACCTTC.

CDR3 sequence: CASVNGLYGYTF. CDR3 DNA sequence: TGTGCCAGTGTGAATGGACTCTATGGCTACACCTTC. The chain employs TRBV19 and TRBJ1-2; D ambiguous. The CDR3 is 12 amino acids. V lost 8 bases, J lost 4 bases, and 11 bases lay in between. The V gene's germline CDR1 is LNHDA and CDR2 SQIVND (reference sequence).

The J gene is TRBJ2-4, the V gene TRBV28, with TRBD2 identical over 10 bases. The CDR3 loop spans 17 amino acids. Per germline, CDR1 MDHEN and CDR2 SYDVKM. V was pared by 6 bases and J by 1 base, with 9 bases of the junction left unmatched. In DNA form, the CDR3 reads TGTGCCAGCAGGGATAGCGGGAGGTGGCGGGCCAAAAACATTCAGTACTTC. Translated: CASRDSGRWRAKNIQYF.

The J gene is TRBJ2-1, the V gene TRBV30; D might be TRBD2 (6 bases). CDR1 and CDR2 from the germline V gene are GTSNPN and SVGIG (reference sequence). V lost 4 bases, J lost 6 bases, and 25 bases lay in between. The CDR3 covers 17 residues. DNA for the CDR3: TGTGCCTGGACCCAAAAAAAGCGGGTCCCTAGGGCCAATGAGCAGTTCTTC. Translating gives CAWTQKKRVPRANEQFF. The entire variable domain, with the rest obtained from reference TRBV30 and TRBJ2-1, is as follows: SQTIHQWPATLVQPVGSPLSLECTVEGTSNPNLYWYRQAAGRGLQLLFYSVGIGQISSEVPQNLSASRPQDRQFILSSKKLLLSDSGFYLCAWTQKKRVPRANEQFFGPGTRLTVL.

This rearrangement joins TRBV2 to TRBJ1-2, with D perhaps TRBD1 (6 bases). V was shortened by 0 bases and J by 5 bases, with 10 bases between the two germline ends. The CDR3 contains 14 residues. Germline V gene data show CDR1 as SNHLY and CDR2 as FYNNEI. DNA of the CDR3: TGTGCCAGCAGTGAAGCAGGGGGGGCTTATGGCTACACCTTC. Protein: CASSEAGGAYGYTF.

The rearrangement joins TRBV5-4 to TRBJ1-2; D gene uncertain. CDR1 is SGHNT, CDR2 YYREEE, per germline (reference sequence). The CDR3 runs to 14 residues. With 0 bases removed from V and 2 bases from J, the gap between germline ends came to 8 bases. CDR3 bases: TGTGCCAGCAGCTTGGCCGGCAGAAACTATGGCTACACCTTC. Residues: CASSLAGRNYGYTF.

This chain links TRBV11-2 with TRBJ2-5, with D possibly matching TRBD1 (5 bases). Trimming shortened V by 1 base and J by 1 base, and 7 bases separated the two germline ends. The CDR3 contains 14 residues. Germline V CDR1 and CDR2: SGHAT, FQNNGV. The CDR3 sequence: CASSLVQGQETQYF. The DNA for the CDR3 is TGTGCCAGCAGCTTAGTGCAGGGCCAAGAGACCCAGTACTTC.

V gene TRBV18 combines with J gene TRBJ1-2; D gene ambiguous. The CDR3 sequence is 13 residues long. The V end was cut by 5 bases, the J end by 6 bases, with 13 bases between. CDR1 is KGHSH and CDR2 is LQKENI in the germline V gene. In DNA form, the CDR3 reads TGTGCCAGCTCAGAGACCGAGACGGATGGCTACACCTTC. Encoded protein: CASSETETDGYTF.

The rearrangement links TRBV29-1 to TRBJ1-2; D is ambiguous. Trimming shortened V by 4 bases and J by 0 bases, and 18 bases separated the two germline ends. The CDR3 extends over 16 amino acids. Germline CDR1 reads SQVTM; CDR2 reads ANQGSEA. The CDR3 sequence is CSVGQTPSSSNYGYTF. The DNA for the CDR3 is TGCAGCGTTGGACAAACTCCGTCAAGTTCTAACTATGGCTACACCTTC.

The CDR3: CASSLERETQYF. In nucleotides, the CDR3 is TGTGCCAGCAGCTTAGAAAGAGAGACCCAGTACTTC. The chain joins TRBV11-2 to TRBJ2-5; the D is unclear. The length of the CDR3 is 12 residues. The V and J ends lost 0 bases and 4 bases respectively, with 3 bases between them. Germline loops: CDR1 SGHAT, CDR2 FQNNGV.

This chain joins TRBV27 and TRBJ1-2; D is unresolved. Between the trimmed V and J ends, which lost 6 bases and 7 bases, there was a span of 21 bases. The CDR3 length is 15 residues. CDR1 is MNHEY, CDR2 SMNVEV, per germline (reference sequence). The CDR3 sequence is CASSRFEGPLSGYTF. In DNA form, the CDR3 reads TGTGCCAGCAGCCGCTTCGAGGGTCCTCTATCTGGCTACACCTTC.

The chain carries TRBV5-1 and TRBJ2-3, with D perhaps matching TRBD1 or TRBD2 (5 bases each). Germline V gene sequence: CDR1 SGHRS, CDR2 YFSETQ. The length of the CDR3 is 14 residues. V was cut by 0 bases and J by 5 bases, with 10 bases left in between. The CDR3 nucleotides read TGCGCCAGCAGCTTGGGGGGGATTGGAGATACGCAGTATTTT. Its translation is CASSLGGIGDTQYF.

The CDR3: CASSSTADYGYTF. Here the CDR3 DNA reads TGTGCCAGCAGTTCAACAGCGGACTATGGCTACACCTTC. The gene calls are TRBV28 and TRBJ1-2; the D is unclear. Germline V gene sequence: CDR1 MDHEN, CDR2 SYDVKM. The CDR3 has 13 residues. Trimming stripped 4 bases from V and 3 bases from J, with 9 bases between.

The chain recombines TRBV27 with TRBJ2-5; unclear D gene. This CDR3 has 14 residues. Per germline, CDR1 MNHEY and CDR2 SMNVEV (reference sequence). Deletions cut 4 bases from V and 5 bases from J, with 14 bases between. CDR3 sequence (DNA): TGTGCCAGCAGTTCTCAGGTTCGGTTCGAGACCCAGTACTTC. Residues: CASSSQVRFETQYF.

The sample holds a few counts of this clone. This chain joins TRBV30 and TRBJ2-7; 10 bases fit TRBD1. The V and J ends lost 3 bases and 7 bases, in that order; junction bases with no gene match: 6. This CDR3 has 13 amino acids. Germline loops: CDR1 GTSNPN, CDR2 SVGIG (reference sequence). The CDR3 region has the DNA TGTGCCTGGAGCCTAGACAGGGGGCGGGAGCAGTACTTC. This codes for CAWSLDRGREQYF.

This clone has a count of ten or more. This chain uses TRBV28 with TRBJ1-1; D is uncertain. The CDR3 covers 12 residues. V was cut by 2 bases and J by 7 bases, with 8 bases left in between. Germline loops: CDR1 MDHEN, CDR2 SYDVKM. Here the CDR3 DNA reads TGTGCCAGCAGTTTAGGAGGATTTGAAGCTTTCTTT. Encoded protein: CASSLGGFEAFF.

The rearrangement links TRBV5-1 to TRBJ2-2; 8 bases align to TRBD1. CDR1 and CDR2 (germline): SGHRS, YFSETQ. Trimming removed 7 bases from V and 4 bases from J; junction bases left unmatched: 12. CDR3 length: 16 amino acids. CDR3 amino acids: CASRGQGMEGTGELFF. As DNA, the CDR3 is TGCGCCAGCCGCGGACAGGGCATGGAAGGCACCGGGGAGCTGTTTTTT.

This chain joins TRBV9 and TRBJ2-7; maybe TRBD2 (6 bases). Between the trimmed V and J ends, which lost 3 bases and 1 base, there was a span of 11 bases. Germline V gene sequence: CDR1 SGDLS, CDR2 YYNGEE. The CDR3 is 14 amino acids. The CDR3, as DNA: TGTGCCAGCAGCGGCCGGACTACGTCCTACGAGCAGTACTTC. The encoded protein is CASSGRTTSYEQYF. The entire variable domain, with the rest obtained from reference TRBV9 and TRBJ2-7, is as follows: DSGVTQTPKHLITATGQRVTLRCSPRSGDLSVYWYQQSLDQGLQFLIQYYNGEERAKGNILERFSAQQFPDLHSELNLSSLELGDSALYFCASSGRTTSYEQYFGPGTRLTVT.

The V gene is TRBV6-5, the J gene TRBJ1-2; D not resolved. V dropped 5 bases and J dropped 5 bases, with 12 bases sitting between them. Germline CDR1 reads MNHEY; CDR2 reads SVGAGI. The CDR3 loop spans 13 amino acids. The CDR3 region has the DNA TGTGCCAGCAGTGAGGAGTGGCGTTATGGCTACACCTTC. It is translated as CASSEEWRYGYTF.

This clone was picked up one time. The V gene is TRBV20-1, the J gene TRBJ1-1; D gene uncertain. The germline V gene has CDR1 DFQATT and CDR2 SNEGSKA (reference sequence). This CDR3 is 9 amino acids long. Deletions cut 6 bases from V and 11 bases from J, with 10 bases between. The CDR3 here is CSAEGKAFF. Here the CDR3 DNA reads TGCAGTGCGGAAGGAAAGGCTTTCTTT.

This sequence joins TRBV30 and TRBJ1-4; TRBD1 agrees at 7 bases. This CDR3 region has 15 residues. With V trimmed by 4 bases and J by 8 bases, 13 bases remained unmatched. Germline V gene lookup returns CDR1 GTSNPN and CDR2 SVGIG (reference sequence). The CDR3 protein is CAWTNTGAAGEKLFF. The CDR3 bases are TGTGCCTGGACGAACACAGGGGCTGCAGGGGAAAAACTGTTTTTT.

This clone was counted a few times. The genes are TRBV4-3 and TRBJ2-3, with 9 bases matching TRBD2. CDR1 and CDR2 from the germline V gene are LGHNA and YSLEER. This CDR3 contains 16 residues. V lost 0 bases and J lost 7; bases outside the gene matches: 8. The CDR3 reads CASSQDSPSGVYTQYF. CDR3 in DNA: TGCGCCAGCAGCCAAGATAGTCCTAGCGGGGTCTATACGCAGTATTTT.

There are a few counts of this clone. The chain links TRBV10-3 to TRBJ1-2, with TRBD1 identical over 8 bases. V lost 3 bases, J lost 4 bases, and 10 bases stayed unmatched. Germline V gives CDR1 ENHRY, CDR2 SYGVKD. CDR3 length: 16 amino acids. CDR3 DNA sequence: TGTGCCATCAGTGATGGGAGGACAGGGCGAGTCTATGGCTACACCTTC. This codes for CAISDGRTGRVYGYTF.

This chain's CDR3 is CSVGSGYQPQHF. CDR3 coding DNA: TGCAGCGTTGGGTCCGGGTATCAGCCCCAGCATTTT. The V gene is TRBV29-1, the J gene TRBJ1-5; D not resolved. Germline V CDR1 and CDR2: SQVTM, ANQGSEA. Between the trimmed V and J ends, which lost 4 bases and 5 bases, there was a span of 9 bases. The CDR3 runs 12 residues.

V usage is TRBV5-1 and J usage is TRBJ2-7; 7 nucleotides match TRBD1. Germline trimming cut 4 bases from V and 2 bases from J; bases unmatched to any gene: 6. CDR3 length equals 14 residues. Germline lookup yields CDR1 SGHRS and CDR2 YFSETQ. As DNA, the CDR3 is TGCGCCAGCAGCGGCCGGGACAGTCCCTACGAGCAGTACTTC. Protein product: CASSGRDSPYEQYF.

The chain has TRBV4-3 and TRBJ1-2, with D unclear. Germline V gene data show CDR1 as LGHNA and CDR2 as YSLEER. Trimming left V 2 bases short and J 6 bases short, with 16 bases between. The length of the CDR3 is 15 residues. The CDR3, as DNA: TGCGCCAGCAGCCAATCCCCGAACAGTTACAATGGCTACACCTTC. The encoded protein is CASSQSPNSYNGYTF.

The CDR3 region is CAGGLAGSYNEQFF. CDR3 in DNA: TGTGCCGGGGGACTAGCGGGATCGTACAATGAGCAGTTCTTC. The chain joins TRBV6-1 to TRBJ2-1; 13 nucleotides agree with TRBD2. CDR3 length: 14 amino acids. In germline, CDR1 is MNHNS, CDR2 SASEGT. V was pared by 11 bases and J by 4 bases, with 5 bases of the junction left unmatched.